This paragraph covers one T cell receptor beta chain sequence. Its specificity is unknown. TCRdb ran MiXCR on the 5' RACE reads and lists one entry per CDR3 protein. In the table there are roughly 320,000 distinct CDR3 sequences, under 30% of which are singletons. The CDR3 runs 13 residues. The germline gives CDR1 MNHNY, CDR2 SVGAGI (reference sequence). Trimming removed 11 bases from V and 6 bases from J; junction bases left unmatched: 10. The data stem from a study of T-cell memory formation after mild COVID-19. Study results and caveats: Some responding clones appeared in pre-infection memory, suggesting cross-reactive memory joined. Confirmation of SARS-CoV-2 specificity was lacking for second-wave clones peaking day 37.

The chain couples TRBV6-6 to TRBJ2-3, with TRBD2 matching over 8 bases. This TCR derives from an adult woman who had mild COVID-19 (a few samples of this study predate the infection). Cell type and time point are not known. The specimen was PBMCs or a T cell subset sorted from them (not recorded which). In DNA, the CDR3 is TGTGCCGCCCGGGGTAGCGGGGCGGATACGCAGTATTTT. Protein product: CAARGSGADTQYF.